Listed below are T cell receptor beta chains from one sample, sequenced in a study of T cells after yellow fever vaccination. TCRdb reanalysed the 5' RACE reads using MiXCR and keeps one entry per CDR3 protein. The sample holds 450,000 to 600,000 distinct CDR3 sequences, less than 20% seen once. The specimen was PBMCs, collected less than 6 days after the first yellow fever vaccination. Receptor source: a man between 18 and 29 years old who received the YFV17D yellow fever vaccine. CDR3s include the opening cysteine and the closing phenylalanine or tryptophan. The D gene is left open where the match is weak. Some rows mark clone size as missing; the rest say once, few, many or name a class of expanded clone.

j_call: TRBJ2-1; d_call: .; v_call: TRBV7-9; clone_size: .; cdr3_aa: CASRGSGEDEQFF; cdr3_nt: TGTGCCAGCCGAGGGTCGGGGGAAGATGAGCAGTTCTTC
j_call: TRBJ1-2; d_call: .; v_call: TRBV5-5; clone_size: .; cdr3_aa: CASSPWDTRDTF; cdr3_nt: TGTGCCAGCAGCCCTTGGGACACCCGGGACACCTTC
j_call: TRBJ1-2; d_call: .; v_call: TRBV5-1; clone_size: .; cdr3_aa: CASSLGDLIYGYTF; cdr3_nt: TGCGCCAGCAGCTTGGGGGATCTCATCTATGGCTACACCTTC
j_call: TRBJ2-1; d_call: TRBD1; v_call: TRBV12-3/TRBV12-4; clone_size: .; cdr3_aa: CASRQDRGSYNEQFF; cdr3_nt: TGTGCCAGCAGGCAGGACAGGGGATCCTACAATGAGCAGTTCTTC
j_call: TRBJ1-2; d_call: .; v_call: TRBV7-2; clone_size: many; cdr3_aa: CASSLAGAIGYTF; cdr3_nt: TGTGCCAGCAGCTTAGCGGGGGCGATTGGCTACACCTTC
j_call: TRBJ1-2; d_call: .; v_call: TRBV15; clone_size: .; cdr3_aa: CATSPDPNYGYTF; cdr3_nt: TGTGCCACCAGCCCGGACCCAAACTATGGCTACACCTTC
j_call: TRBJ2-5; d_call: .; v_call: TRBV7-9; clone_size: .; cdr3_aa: CASSPPPGGLGETQYF; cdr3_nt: TGTGCCAGCAGCCCCCCCCCGGGGGGCCTGGGAGAGACCCAGTACTTC
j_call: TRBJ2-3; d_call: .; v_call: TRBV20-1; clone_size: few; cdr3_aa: CSERGRGTDTQYF; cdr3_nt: TGCAGCGAAAGGGGAAGGGGCACAGATACGCAGTATTTT
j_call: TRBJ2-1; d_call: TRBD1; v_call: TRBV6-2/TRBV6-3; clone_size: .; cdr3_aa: CASSYSFWTGSNEQFF; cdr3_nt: TGTGCCAGCAGTTACTCGTTTTGGACAGGGAGCAATGAGCAGTTCTTC
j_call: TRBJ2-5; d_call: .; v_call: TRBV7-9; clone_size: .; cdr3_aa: CASSLQSSEETQYF; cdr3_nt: TGTGCCAGCAGCTTACAGTCGAGTGAAGAGACCCAGTACTTC
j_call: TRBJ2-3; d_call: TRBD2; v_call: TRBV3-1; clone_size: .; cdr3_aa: CASCQEWDFLAGGTDTQYF; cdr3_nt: TGTGCCAGCTGCCAAGAGTGGGACTTCTTAGCGGGGGGGACAGATACGCAGTATTTT
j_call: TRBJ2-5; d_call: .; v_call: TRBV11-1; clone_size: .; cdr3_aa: CASSLLGRAYQETQYF; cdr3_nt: TGTGCCAGCAGCTTATTAGGCAGGGCGTACCAAGAGACCCAGTACTTC
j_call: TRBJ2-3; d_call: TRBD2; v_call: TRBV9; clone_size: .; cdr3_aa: CASSVLGTSGTDTQYF; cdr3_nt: TGTGCCAGCAGCGTTTTAGGGACTAGCGGCACAGATACGCAGTATTTT
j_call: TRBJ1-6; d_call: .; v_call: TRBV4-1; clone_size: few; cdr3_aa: CASRRDYPLRSPLHF; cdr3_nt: TGCGCCAGCAGACGGGACTACCCTCTCCGTTCACCCCTCCACTTT
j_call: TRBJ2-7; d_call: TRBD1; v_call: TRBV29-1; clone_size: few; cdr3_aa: CSVTGTGFYEQYF; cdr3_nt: TGCAGCGTTACCGGGACAGGATTCTACGAGCAGTACTTC
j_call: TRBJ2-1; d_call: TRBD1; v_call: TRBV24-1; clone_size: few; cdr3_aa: CATSDPLTGDQVYNEQFF; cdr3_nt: TGTGCCACCAGTGATCCCCTGACAGGGGATCAAGTCTACAATGAGCAGTTCTTC
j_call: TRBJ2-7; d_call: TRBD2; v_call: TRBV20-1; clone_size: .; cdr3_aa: CSALKRGTYEQYF; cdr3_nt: TGCAGTGCCCTTAAGCGGGGGACTTACGAGCAGTACTTC
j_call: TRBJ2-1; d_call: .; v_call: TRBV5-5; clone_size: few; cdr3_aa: CASSWARRSYNEQFF; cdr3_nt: TGTGCCAGCAGCTGGGCTAGACGCTCCTACAATGAGCAGTTCTTC
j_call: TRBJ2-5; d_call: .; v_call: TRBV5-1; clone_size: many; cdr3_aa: CASSLAHGEQGETQYF; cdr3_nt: TGCGCCAGCAGCTTGGCCCATGGCGAACAGGGAGAGACCCAGTACTTC
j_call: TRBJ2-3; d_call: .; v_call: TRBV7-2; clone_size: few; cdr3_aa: CASSLEGVLLTDTQYF; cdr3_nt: TGTGCCAGCAGCTTAGAAGGTGTACTCCTTACAGATACGCAGTATTTT
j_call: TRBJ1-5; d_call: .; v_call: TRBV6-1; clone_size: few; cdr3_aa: CASRTRGSNQPQHF; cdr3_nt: TGTGCCAGTCGTACCAGGGGTTCCAATCAGCCCCAGCATTTT
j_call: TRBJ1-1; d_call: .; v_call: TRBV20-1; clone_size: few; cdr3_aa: CSALDRNTEAFF; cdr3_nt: TGCAGTGCTTTAGACAGGAACACTGAAGCTTTCTTT
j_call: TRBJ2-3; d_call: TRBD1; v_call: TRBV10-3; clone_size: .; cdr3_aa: CAIGQDNTDTQYF; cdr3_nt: TGTGCCATCGGACAGGATAACACAGATACGCAGTATTTT
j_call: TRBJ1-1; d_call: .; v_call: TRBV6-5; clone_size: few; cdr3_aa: CASSYEGTTEAFF; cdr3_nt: TGTGCCAGCAGTTACGAAGGGACTACTGAAGCTTTCTTT
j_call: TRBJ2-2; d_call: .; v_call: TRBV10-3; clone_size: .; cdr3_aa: CAIRRPTGELFF; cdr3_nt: TGTGCCATCAGACGGCCAACCGGGGAGCTGTTTTTT
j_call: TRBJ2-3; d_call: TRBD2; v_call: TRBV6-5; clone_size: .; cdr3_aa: CASSLLAGGRTQYF; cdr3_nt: TGTGCCAGCAGTTTACTAGCGGGGGGGCGAACGCAGTATTTT